The 3 T cell receptor beta chains reported below all come from one sample, sequenced in a study of PD-1 blockade in classical Hodgkin lymphoma. Assay: immunoSEQ multiplex PCR; the TCRdb copy retains only in-frame clones and omits some. Among 50,000 to 75,000 clones listed, about 88% were seen once. Relapse after autologous stem cell transplantation occurred in every patient, and brentuximab vedotin exposure varied. The input for sequencing was peripheral blood mononuclear cells (PBMCs), taken before the second cycle of nivolumab. These receptors originate from a human donor with classical Hodgkin lymphoma.

The chain has TRBV7-9 and TRBJ1-3; D gene unclear. The CDR3 is 13 residues long. Per germline, CDR1 SEHNR and CDR2 FQNEAQ (reference sequence). The V end was cut by 2 bases, the J end by 8 bases, with 10 bases between. CDR3 amino acids: CASSLPLRDTIYF. The CDR3, as DNA: TGTGCCAGCAGCTTACCTCTGCGGGACACCATATATTTT.

The chain links TRBV5-1 to TRBJ2-7, with D perhaps TRBD1 (7 bases). The CDR3 is 16 residues long. V gave up 7 bases and J gave up 3 bases, with 23 bases separating them. CDR1 and CDR2 (germline): SGHRS, YFSETQ. The chain's CDR3 is CASQLGPWGDSYEQYF. For the CDR3, the DNA is TGCGCCAGCCAGCTCGGACCCTGGGGGGACAGCTACGAGCAGTACTTC.

The chain recombines TRBV5-1 with TRBJ2-3, with D perhaps matching TRBD1 or TRBD2 (6 bases each). Deletions cut 4 bases from V and 4 bases from J, with 10 bases between. The CDR3 is made up of 13 amino acids. Germline V lookup: CDR1 SGHRS, CDR2 YFSETQ. The CDR3 here is CASSRGVSDTQYF. The CDR3 nucleotides are TGCGCCAGCAGCAGGGGGGTATCAGATACGCAGTATTTT.